The entry below gives a single TCR beta chain sequence along with its context. This could be a read error, since a much larger clone is one nucleotide away. This specimen comes from a study of shared clonotypes between healthy human individuals. The CDR3 sequence is 13 residues long. Trimming cost V 5 bases and J 2 bases; bases outside gene matches: 3. In germline, CDR1 is SGHVS, CDR2 FQNEAQ. Naive CD8 cells lacked CD45RO and underwent positive selection for CCR7, leaving out terminally differentiated effector memory CD45RA+ cells. Assay used: immunoSEQ multiplex PCR; TCRdb lists only in-frame clones, some missing. In the table there are about 820,000 clones, about 91% of which are singletons.

Sequences were obtained from naive CD8+ T cells sorted from blood. This TCR derives from a man aged 25 to 40 in good health. This chain joins TRBV7-8 and TRBJ2-7; 7 positions match TRBD2. CDR3 sequence (DNA): TGTGCCAGCAGCCTCGGGACTACCTACGAGCAGTACTTC. Translation gives CASSLGTTYEQYF.